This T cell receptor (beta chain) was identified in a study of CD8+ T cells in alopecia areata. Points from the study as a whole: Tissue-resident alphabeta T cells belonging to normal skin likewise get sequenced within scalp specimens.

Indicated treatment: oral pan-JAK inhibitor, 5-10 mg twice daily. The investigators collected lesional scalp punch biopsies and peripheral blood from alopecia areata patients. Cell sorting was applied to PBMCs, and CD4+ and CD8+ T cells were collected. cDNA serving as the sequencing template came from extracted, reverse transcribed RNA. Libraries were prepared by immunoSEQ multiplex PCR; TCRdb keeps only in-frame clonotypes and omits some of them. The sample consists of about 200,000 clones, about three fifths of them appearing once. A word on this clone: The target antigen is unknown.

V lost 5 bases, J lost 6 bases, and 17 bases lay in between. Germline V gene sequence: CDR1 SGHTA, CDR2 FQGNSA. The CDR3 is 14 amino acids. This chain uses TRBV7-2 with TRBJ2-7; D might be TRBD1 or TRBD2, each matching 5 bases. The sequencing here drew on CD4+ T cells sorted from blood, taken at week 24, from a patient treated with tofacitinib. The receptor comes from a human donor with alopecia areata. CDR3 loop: CASSGRQRRGEQYF. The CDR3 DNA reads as TGTGCCAGCAGCGGGCGACAGCGACGGGGCGAGCAGTACTTC.